This TCR beta chain was observed in a study of T-cell reconstitution after alpha-beta-depleted transplantation in children. In this sample, this clonotype turned up a few times. The CDR3 sequence is 12 residues long. V was cut by 7 bases and J by 5 bases, with 14 bases left in between. Per germline, CDR1 SQVTM and CDR2 ANQGSEA. The library targeted TCRbeta and was prepared with unique molecular identifiers. MiXCR, applied by TCRdb to the PCR reads, yields one record per CDR3 protein. The data contain about 610,000 distinct CDR3 sequences, roughly 10% of them singletons. This chain joins TRBV29-1 and TRBJ2-5; unclear D gene. This TCR came from a human donor who donated a stem cell graft to a child with acute myeloid leukemia. This specimen was PBMCs from the stem cell graft donor, taken from the stem cell graft. In nucleotides, the CDR3 is TGCAGCGCTGCCCCCATGTTGGAGACCCAGTACTTC. Protein product: CSAAPMLETQYF.